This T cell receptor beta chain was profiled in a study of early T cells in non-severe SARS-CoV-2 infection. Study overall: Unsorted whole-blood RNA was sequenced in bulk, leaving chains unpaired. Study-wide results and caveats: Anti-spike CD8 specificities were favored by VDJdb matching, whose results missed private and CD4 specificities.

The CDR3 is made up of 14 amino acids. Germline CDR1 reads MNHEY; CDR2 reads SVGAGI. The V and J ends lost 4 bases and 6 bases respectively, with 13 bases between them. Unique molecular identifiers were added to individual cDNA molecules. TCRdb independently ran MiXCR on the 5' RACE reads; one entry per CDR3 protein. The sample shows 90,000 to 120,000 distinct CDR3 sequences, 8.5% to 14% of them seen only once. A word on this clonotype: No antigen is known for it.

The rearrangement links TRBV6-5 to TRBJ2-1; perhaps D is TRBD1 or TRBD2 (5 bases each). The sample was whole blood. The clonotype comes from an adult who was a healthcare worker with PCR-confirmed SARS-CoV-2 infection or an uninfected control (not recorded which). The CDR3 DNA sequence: TGTGCCAGCAGTTCGGACCTTGGGGGCAATGAGCAGTTCTTC. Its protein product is CASSSDLGGNEQFF.